A single sample is the source of the 5 T cell receptor beta chains below, sequenced in a study of identical twins. TCRdb processed the 5' RACE reads anew with MiXCR; each CDR3 protein has one entry. The sample records about 570,000 distinct CDR3 sequences, around 9.6% being singletons. This sample was also put to use in a study of yellow fever vaccine responses in identical twins.

Sequenced sample: PBMCs. The source of these receptors is a woman between 18 and 29 years old in good health.

This chain uses TRBV18 with TRBJ2-1; possibly TRBD2 for D (6 bases). V was pared by 0 bases and J by 6 bases, with 12 bases between. This CDR3 region has 15 residues. Germline V gene lookup returns CDR1 KGHSH and CDR2 LQKENI. Written as DNA, the CDR3 is TGTGCCAGCTCACCACCTGAACTAGCCGGCAATGAGCAGTTCTTC. Translated: CASSPPELAGNEQFF.

This clonotype was observed a handful of times. The gene calls are TRBV11-1 and TRBJ1-2; TRBD1 agrees at 7 bases. Germline loops: CDR1 SGHAT, CDR2 FQDESV (reference sequence). This CDR3 has 17 amino acids. V lost 5 bases and J lost 1; bases outside the gene matches: 13. The CDR3 bases are TGTGCCAGCAGCCCCAGCGGTGACAGGGCCAGTAACTATGGCTACACCTTC. This translates into CASSPSGDRASNYGYTF.

This clonotype was detected ten times or more. The V and J genes are TRBV9 and TRBJ2-1; 9 positions match TRBD2. The germline CDR1 and CDR2 sequences are SGDLS and YYNGEE. The CDR3 is 16 amino acids. Trimming took 0 bases from V and 8 from J; bases not matched to a gene: 9. Written as DNA, the CDR3 is TGTGCCAGCAGCGTAGCTCGGAGCGGGGGGCGGGATGAGCAGTTCTTC. Encoded protein: CASSVARSGGRDEQFF.

J is TRBJ2-3 and V is TRBV29-1; D is unclear. Trimming pared 3 bases from V and 2 bases from J, leaving 9 bases between. There are 13 residues in the CDR3. CDR1 and CDR2 from the germline V gene are SQVTM and ANQGSEA. The CDR3 coding sequence is TGCAGCGTTGATGATTTACTCACAGATACGCAGTATTTT. Its translation: CSVDDLLTDTQYF.

This clonotype was recorded at least ten times. This chain connects TRBV15 to TRBJ2-7; TRBD1 matches 11 bases. The length of the CDR3 is 15 residues. Germline CDR1 and CDR2: LNHNV and YYDKDF (reference sequence). V gave up 2 bases and J gave up 5 bases; unmatched junction bases: 5. The DNA for the CDR3 is TGTGCCACCAGCAGACCTGGACAGGGGGCCCACGAGCAGTACTTC. Translating gives CATSRPGQGAHEQYF.